This TCR beta chain was recovered during a study of T cell repertoires in cytomegalovirus infection. About the research overall: From public TCR beta signatures came an indication of both CMV infection and matching HLA type. Regarding the study as a whole: Cumulative public TCR beta family frequency identified carriers of CMV plus the relevant HLA. The ex vivo response was dominated by HLA-C-restricted CMV-specific TCR beta clonotypes.

The sample holds many counts of this clonotype. As yet, its antigen is unknown. TCRdb re-called the reads through MiXCR, storing one row per CDR3 protein. The data show roughly 320,000 distinct CDR3 sequences, roughly a tenth seen once. CDR1 SEHNR and CDR2 FQNEAQ come from the germline V gene (reference sequence). V was trimmed by 5 bases and J by 7 bases, leaving 12 bases between them. The CDR3 runs 13 residues. This chain links TRBV7-9 with TRBJ2-1; D possibly corresponds to TRBD2 (5 bases). The sample was PBMCs. This TCR was recovered from a human donor in good health (CMV status not recorded). Some clones in this sample may be carry-over from other donors' samples. The CDR3 region has the DNA TGTGCCAGCAGCATCGGGATTGGGAATGAGCAGTTCTTC. It codes for CASSIGIGNEQFF. Supplemented by reference TRBV7-9 and TRBJ2-1, the full variable domain reads DTGVSQNPRHKITKRGQNVTFRCDPISEHNRLYWYRQTLGQGPEFLTYFQNEAQLEKSRLLSDRFSAERPKGSFSTLEIQRTEQGDSAMYLCASSIGIGNEQFFGPGTRLTVL.